This T cell receptor (beta chain) appears in the sequencing data of a study of T cell changes during pregnancy in multiple sclerosis. Data came from immunoSEQ multiplex PCR; TCRdb stores just in-frame clones and leaves some out. The sample contains about 100,000 clones, roughly 90% of which appear only once. Sequenced here: peripheral blood, sampled after pregnancy. The sequence was collected from a female donor with multiple sclerosis, enrolled in a pregnancy study.

For the CDR3, the DNA is TGTGCCAGCCAGGGGGACTACGAGCAGTACTTC. Protein sequence: CASQGDYEQYF. This rearrangement joins TRBV11-2 to TRBJ2-7, with TRBD1 matching 7 bases. V shed 8 bases and J 3 bases; nucleotides not matched to a gene: 1. The CDR3 totals 11 residues. Germline loops: CDR1 SGHAT, CDR2 FQNNGV.